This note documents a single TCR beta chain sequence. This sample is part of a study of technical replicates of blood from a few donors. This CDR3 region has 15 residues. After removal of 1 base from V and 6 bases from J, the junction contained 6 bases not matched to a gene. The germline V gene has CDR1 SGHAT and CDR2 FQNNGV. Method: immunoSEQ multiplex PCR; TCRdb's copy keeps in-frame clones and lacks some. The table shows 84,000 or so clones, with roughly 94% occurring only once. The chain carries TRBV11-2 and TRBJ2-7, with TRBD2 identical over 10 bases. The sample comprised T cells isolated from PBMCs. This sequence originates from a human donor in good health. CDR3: CASSLVSGRAIEQYF. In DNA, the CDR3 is TGTGCCAGCAGCTTAGTGAGCGGGAGGGCCATCGAGCAGTACTTC.